This T cell receptor (beta chain) was sequenced in a study of naive and memory T cell subsets. Regarding this clonotype: The antigen remains undetermined.

The beta constant-region primer was an equimolar mix of two oligonucleotides covering TRBC1 and TRBC2. Each CDR3 protein gets one entry after TCRdb re-called the UMI-ligation and nested PCR reads with MiXCR. In the table there are about 80,000 distinct CDR3 sequences, about an eighth of which are singletons. Study outcomes and limitations: Naive and memory subsets had different power law exponents for TCR abundance. From naive to CM, EM and EMRA, diversity decreased and Gini increased.

The CDR3 sequence is 14 residues long. Per the germline V gene, CDR1 is DFQATT and CDR2 is SNEGSKA (reference sequence). Trimming cost V 0 bases and J 2 bases, with 10 bases left between them. The V gene is TRBV20-1, the J gene TRBJ2-5; D remains ambiguous. The sample comprised central memory CD4+ T cells from blood. This clonotype was obtained from a human donor in good health. The CDR3 DNA sequence: TGCAGTGCTAGAGATCCCGGCACACAAGAGACCCAGTACTTC. Translating gives CSARDPGTQETQYF.